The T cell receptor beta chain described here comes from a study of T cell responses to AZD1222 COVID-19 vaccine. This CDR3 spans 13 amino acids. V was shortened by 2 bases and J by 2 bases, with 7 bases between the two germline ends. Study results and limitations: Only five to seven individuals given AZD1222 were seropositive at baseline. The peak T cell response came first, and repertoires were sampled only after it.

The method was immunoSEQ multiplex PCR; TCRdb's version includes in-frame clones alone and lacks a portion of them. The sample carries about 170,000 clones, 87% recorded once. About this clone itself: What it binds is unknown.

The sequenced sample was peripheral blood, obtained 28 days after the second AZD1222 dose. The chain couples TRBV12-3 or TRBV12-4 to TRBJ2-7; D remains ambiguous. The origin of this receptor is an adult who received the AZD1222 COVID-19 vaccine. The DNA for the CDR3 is TGTGCCAGCAGTTTAAGTGGGGCCTACGAGCAGTACTTC. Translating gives CASSLSGAYEQYF.